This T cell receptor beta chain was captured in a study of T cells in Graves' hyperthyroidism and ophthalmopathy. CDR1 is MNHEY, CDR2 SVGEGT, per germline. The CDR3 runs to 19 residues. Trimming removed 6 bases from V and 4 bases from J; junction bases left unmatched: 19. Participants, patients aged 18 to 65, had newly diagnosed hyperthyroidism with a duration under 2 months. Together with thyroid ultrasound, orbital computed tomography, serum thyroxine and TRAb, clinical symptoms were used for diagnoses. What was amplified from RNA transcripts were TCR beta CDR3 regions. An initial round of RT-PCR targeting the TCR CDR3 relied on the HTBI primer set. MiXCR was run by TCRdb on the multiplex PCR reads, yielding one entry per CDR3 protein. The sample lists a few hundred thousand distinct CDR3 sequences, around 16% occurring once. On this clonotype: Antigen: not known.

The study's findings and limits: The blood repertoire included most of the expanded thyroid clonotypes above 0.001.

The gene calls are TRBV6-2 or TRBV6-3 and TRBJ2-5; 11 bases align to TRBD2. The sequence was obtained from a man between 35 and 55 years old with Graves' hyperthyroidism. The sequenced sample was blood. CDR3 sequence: CASRRTGFISGGAGETQYF. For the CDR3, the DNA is TGTGCCAGCAGACGTACGGGGTTTATTAGCGGGGGGGCCGGAGAGACCCAGTACTTC.